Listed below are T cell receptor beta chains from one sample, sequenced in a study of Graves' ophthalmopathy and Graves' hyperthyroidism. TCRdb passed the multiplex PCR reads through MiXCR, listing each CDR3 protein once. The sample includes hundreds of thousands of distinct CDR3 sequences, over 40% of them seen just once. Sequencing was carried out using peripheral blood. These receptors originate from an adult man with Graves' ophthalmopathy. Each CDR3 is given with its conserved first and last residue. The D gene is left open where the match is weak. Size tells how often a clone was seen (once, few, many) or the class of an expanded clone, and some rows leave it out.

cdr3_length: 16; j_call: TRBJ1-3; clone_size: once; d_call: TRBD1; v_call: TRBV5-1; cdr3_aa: CASSNGQGAAGNTIYF; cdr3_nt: TGCGCCAGCAGCAACGGACAGGGGGCGGCTGGAAACACCATATATTTT
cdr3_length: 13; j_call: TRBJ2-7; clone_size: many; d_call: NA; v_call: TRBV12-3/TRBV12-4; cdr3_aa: CASSLVLPYEQYF; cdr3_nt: TGTGCCAGCAGTTTAGTGCTACCCTACGAGCAGTACTTC
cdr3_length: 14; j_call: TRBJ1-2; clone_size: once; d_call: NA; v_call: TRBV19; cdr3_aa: CASTRAGADYGCTF; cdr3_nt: TGTGCCAGTACCCGTGCGGGGGCGGACTATGGCTGCACCTTC
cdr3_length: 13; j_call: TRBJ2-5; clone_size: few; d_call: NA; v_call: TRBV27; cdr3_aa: CASSLSVRETQYF; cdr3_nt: TGTGCCAGCAGTTTATCCGTCAGGGAGACCCAGTACTTC
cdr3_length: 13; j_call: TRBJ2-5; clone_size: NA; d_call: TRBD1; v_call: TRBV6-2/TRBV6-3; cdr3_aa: CASKGQPQETQYF; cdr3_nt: TGTGCCAGCAAGGGACAGCCCCAAGAGACCCAGTACTTC
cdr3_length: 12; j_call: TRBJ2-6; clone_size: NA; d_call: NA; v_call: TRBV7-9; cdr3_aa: CASSPQANVLTF; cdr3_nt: TGTGCCAGCAGTCCTCAGGCGAACGTCCTGACTTTC
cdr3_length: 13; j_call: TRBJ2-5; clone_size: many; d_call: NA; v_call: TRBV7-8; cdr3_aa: CASSLSGFETQYF; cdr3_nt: TGTGCCAGCAGCTTATCTGGGTTCGAGACCCAGTACTTC
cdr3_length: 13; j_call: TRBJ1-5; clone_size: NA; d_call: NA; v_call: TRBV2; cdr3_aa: CASSLMGSQPQHF; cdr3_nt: TGTGCCAGCAGCTTGATGGGAAGTCAGCCCCAGCATTTT
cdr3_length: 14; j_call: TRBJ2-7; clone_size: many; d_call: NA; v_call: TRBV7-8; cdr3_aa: CASSSGTILYEQYF; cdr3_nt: TGTGCCAGCAGCTCCGGGACAATCCTTTACGAGCAGTACTTC
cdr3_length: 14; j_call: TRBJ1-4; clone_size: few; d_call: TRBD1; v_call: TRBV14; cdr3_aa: CASSRQGEGEKLFF; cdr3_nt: TGTGCCAGCAGCCGACAGGGGGAAGGTGAAAAACTGTTTTTT
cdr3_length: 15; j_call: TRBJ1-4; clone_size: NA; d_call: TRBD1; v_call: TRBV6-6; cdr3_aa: CASSQQGNLGEKLFF; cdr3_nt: TGTGCCAGCAGCCAACAGGGGAATTTAGGGGAAAAACTGTTTTTT
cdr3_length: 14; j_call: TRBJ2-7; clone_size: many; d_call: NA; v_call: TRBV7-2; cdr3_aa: CASSLVGPLYEQYF; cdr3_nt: TGTGCCAGCAGCTTAGTAGGGCCTCTCTACGAGCAGTACTTC
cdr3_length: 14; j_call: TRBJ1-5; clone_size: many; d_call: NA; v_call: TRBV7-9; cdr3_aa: CASSSGGVNQPQHF; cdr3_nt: TGTGCCAGCAGCTCCGGGGGGGTCAATCAGCCCCAGCATTTT
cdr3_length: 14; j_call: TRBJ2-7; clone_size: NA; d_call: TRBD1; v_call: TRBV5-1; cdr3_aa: CASSPGQDWGEQYF; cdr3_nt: TGCGCCAGCAGCCCCGGACAGGATTGGGGCGAGCAGTACTTC
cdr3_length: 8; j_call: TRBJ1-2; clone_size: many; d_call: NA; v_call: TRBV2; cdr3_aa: CASHGYTF; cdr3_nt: TGTGCCAGCCATGGCTACACCTTC
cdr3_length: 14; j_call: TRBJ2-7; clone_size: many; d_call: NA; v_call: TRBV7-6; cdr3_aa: CASSSPGRSYEQYF; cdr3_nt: TGTGCCAGCAGCTCTCCGGGACGGAGCTACGAGCAGTACTTC
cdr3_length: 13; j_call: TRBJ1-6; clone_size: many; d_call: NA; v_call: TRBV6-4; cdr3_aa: CASSSSIYSPLHF; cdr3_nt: TGTGCCAGCAGTTCCAGTATATATTCACCCCTCCACTTT
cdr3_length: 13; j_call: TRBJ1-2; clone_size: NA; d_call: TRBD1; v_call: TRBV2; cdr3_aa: CASSAQGAYGYTF; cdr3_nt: TGTGCCAGCAGCGCACAGGGGGCTTATGGCTACACCTTC
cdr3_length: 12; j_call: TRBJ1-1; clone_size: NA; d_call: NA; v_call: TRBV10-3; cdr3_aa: CAISGDRNEAFF; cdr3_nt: TGTGCCATTTCGGGCGACAGGAATGAAGCTTTCTTT
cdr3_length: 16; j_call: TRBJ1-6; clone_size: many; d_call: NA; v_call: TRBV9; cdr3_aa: CASSVGGIGHNSPLHF; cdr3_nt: TGTGCCAGCAGCGTGGGCGGGATCGGGCATAATTCACCCCTCCACTTT
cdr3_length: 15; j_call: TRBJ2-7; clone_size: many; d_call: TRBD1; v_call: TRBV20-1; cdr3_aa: CSARGPGQLIYEQYF; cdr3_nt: TGCAGTGCTAGGGGACCGGGACAGCTGATCTACGAGCAGTACTTC
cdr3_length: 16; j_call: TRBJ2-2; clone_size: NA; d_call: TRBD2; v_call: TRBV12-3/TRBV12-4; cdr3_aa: CASSLSGRPGTGELFF; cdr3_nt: TGTGCCAGCAGTTTAAGCGGGAGGCCAGGGACCGGGGAGCTGTTTTTT
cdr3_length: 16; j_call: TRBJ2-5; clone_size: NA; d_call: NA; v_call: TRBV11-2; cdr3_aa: CASSLAVGGPVETQYF; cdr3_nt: TGTGCCAGCAGCTTAGCGGTGGGGGGGCCGGTCGAGACCCAGTACTTC
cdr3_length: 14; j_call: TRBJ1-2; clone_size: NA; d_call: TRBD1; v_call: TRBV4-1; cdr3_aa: CASSQEDRAYGYTF; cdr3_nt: TGCGCCAGCAGCCAAGAGGACAGGGCCTATGGCTACACCTTC
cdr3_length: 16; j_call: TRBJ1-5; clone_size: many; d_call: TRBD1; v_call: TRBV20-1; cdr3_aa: CSAGTGTVYSNQPQHF; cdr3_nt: TGCAGTGCTGGGACAGGGACGGTATATAGCAATCAGCCCCAGCATTTT
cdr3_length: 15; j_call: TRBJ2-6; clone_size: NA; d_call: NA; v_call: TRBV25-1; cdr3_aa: CASSIGTSGANVLTF; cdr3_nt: TGTGCCAGCAGTATTGGAACCTCTGGGGCCAACGTCCTGACTTTC
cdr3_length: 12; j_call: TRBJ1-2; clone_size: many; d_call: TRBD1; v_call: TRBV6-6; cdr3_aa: CASSGQGDGYTF; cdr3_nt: TGTGCCAGCAGTGGACAGGGGGATGGCTACACCTTC
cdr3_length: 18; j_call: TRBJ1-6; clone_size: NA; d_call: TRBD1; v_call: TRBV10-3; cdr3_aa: CAISESTRGAGGSSPLHF; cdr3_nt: TGTGCCATCAGTGAGTCGACTCGGGGGGCAGGGGGCAGCTCACCCCTCCACTTT
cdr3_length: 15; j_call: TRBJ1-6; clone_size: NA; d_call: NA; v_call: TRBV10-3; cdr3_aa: CTSSGQGFGNSPLYF; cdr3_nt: TGTACCAGCAGTGGGCAGGGGTTTGGTAATTCACCCCTCTACTTT
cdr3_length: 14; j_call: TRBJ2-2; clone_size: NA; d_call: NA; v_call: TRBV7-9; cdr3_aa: CASSPVLRAGELFF; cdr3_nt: TGTGCCAGCAGCCCGGTTTTAAGGGCCGGGGAGCTGTTTTTT
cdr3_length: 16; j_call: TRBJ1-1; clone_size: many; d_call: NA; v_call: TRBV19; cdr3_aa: CASTTTKGQRNTEAFF; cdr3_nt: TGTGCCAGTACGACGACAAAGGGACAACGGAACACTGAAGCTTTCTTT
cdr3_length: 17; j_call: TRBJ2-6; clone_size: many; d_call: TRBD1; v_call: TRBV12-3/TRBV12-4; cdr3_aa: CASRDRGQDSGANVLTF; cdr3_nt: TGTGCCAGCAGGGACAGGGGGCAAGACTCTGGGGCCAACGTCCTGACTTTC
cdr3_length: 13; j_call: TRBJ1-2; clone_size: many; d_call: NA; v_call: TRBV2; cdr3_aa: CASSYEGDYGYTF; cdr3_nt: TGTGCCAGCAGTTACGAGGGGGACTATGGCTACACCTTC
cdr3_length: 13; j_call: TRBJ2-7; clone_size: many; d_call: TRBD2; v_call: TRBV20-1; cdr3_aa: CSAVPGVAGEQYF; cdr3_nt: TGCAGTGCTGTCCCTGGGGTAGCGGGTGAGCAGTACTTC
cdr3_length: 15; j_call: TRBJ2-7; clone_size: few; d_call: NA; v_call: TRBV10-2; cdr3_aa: CASSYSGRYPYEQYF; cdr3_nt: TGTGCCAGCAGTTACTCTGGACGCTACCCCTACGAGCAGTACTTC
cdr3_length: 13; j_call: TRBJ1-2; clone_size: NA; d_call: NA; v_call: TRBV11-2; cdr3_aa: CASSLGGWRGYTF; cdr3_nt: TGTGCCAGCAGCTTGGGGGGATGGCGGGGCTACACCTTC
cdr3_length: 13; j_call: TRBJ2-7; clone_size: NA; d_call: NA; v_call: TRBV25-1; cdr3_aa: CASYDDRTYEQYF; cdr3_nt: TGTGCCAGCTATGACGACAGGACCTACGAGCAGTACTTC
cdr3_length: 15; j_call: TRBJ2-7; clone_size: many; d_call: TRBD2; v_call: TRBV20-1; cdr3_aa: CSARGASGSDHEQYF; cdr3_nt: TGCAGTGCTAGAGGAGCTAGCGGGAGCGACCACGAGCAGTACTTC
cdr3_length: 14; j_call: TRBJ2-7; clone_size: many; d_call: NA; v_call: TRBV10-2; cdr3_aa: CASSESLSDYEQYF; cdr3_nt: TGCGCCAGCAGTGAGTCGCTCAGTGACTACGAGCAGTACTTC
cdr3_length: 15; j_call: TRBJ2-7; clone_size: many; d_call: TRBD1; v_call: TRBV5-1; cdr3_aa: CASSLRDRVIHEQYF; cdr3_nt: TGCGCCAGCAGCCTCCGGGACAGGGTAATCCACGAGCAGTACTTC
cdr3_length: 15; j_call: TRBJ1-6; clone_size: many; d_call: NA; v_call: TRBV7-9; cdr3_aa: CASSYPDSGPSPLHF; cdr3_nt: TGTGCCAGCAGCTACCCGGACAGCGGTCCCTCACCCCTCCACTTT
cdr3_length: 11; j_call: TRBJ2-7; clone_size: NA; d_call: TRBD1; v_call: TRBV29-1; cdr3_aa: CSEGQVYERYF; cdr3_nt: TGCAGCGAGGGACAGGTCTACGAGCGGTACTTC
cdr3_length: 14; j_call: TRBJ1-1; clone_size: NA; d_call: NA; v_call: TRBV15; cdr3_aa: CATSRRGGGTEAFF; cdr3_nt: TGTGCCACCAGCAGAAGGGGGGGCGGCACTGAAGCTTTCTTT
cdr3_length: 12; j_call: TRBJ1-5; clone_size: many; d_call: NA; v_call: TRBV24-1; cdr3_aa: CATGDGNQPQHF; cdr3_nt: TGTGCCACCGGGGACGGCAATCAGCCCCAGCATTTT
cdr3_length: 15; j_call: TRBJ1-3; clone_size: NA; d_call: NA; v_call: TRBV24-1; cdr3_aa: CATSDQENYGYTIYF; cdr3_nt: TGTGCCACCAGTGATCAGGAGAACTATGGCTACACCATATATTTT
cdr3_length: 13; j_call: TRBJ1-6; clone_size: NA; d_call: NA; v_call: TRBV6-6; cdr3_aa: CAVGRSYNSPLHF; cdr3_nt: TGTGCGGTCGGTCGCTCCTATAATTCACCCCTCCACTTT
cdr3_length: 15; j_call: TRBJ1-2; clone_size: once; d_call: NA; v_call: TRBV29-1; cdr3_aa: CSVEELGGRNYGYIF; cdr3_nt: TGCAGCGTTGAAGAATTGGGGGGCCGTAACTATGGGTACATCTTC
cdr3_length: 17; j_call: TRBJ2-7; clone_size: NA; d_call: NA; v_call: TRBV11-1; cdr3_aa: CASSQKGSSGKAYEQYF; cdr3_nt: TGTGCCAGCAGCCAAAAGGGATCATCAGGGAAAGCCTACGAGCAGTACTTC
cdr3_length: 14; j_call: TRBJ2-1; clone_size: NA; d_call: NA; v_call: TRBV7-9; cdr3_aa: CASGFSEPPGEQFF; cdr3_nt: TGTGCCAGCGGCTTTAGCGAACCCCCGGGTGAGCAGTTCTTC
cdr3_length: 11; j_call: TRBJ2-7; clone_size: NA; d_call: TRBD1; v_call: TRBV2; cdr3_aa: CASSAGQAQYF; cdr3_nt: TGTGCCAGCAGTGCGGGACAGGCGCAGTACTTC
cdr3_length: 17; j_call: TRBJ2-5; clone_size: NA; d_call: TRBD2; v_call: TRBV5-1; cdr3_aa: CASSLNSGGGRLETQYF; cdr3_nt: TGCGCCAGCAGCTTGAATTCCGGGGGAGGGCGTTTAGAGACCCAGTACTTC
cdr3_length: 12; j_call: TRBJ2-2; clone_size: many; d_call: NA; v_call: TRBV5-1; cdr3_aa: CASSLVSGELFF; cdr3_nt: TGTGCCAGCAGCTTAGTATCCGGGGAGCTGTTTTTT
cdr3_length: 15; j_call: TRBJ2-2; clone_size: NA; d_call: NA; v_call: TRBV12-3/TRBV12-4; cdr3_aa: CASGLFRGDTGKLFF; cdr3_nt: TGTGCTAGTGGTTTGTTCCGGGGCGACACCGGGAAGCTGTTTTTT
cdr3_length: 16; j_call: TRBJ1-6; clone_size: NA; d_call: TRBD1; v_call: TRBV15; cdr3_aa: CATSGRTGGANSPLHF; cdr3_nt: TGTGCCACCAGCGGTCGGACAGGGGGTGCCAATTCACCCCTCCACTTT
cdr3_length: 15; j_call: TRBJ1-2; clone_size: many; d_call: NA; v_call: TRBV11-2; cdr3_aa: CASSSSGGGSYGYTF; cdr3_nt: TGTGCCAGCAGCTCCTCGGGGGGAGGAAGCTATGGCTACACCTTC
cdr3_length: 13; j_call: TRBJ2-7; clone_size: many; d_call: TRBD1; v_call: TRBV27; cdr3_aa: CASSYGQGNEQYF; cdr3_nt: TGTGCCAGCAGTTACGGACAGGGAAACGAGCAGTACTTC
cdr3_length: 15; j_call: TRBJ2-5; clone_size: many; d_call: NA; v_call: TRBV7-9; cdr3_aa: CASSLGRRPQETQYF; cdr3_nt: TGTGCCAGCAGCTTAGGGAGGCGGCCCCAAGAGACCCAGTACTTC
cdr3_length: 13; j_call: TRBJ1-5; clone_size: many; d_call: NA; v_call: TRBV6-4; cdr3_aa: CASSAREGQPQHF; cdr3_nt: TGTGCCAGCAGTGCCAGGGAGGGTCAGCCCCAGCATTTT